This T cell receptor beta chain was documented in a study of blood T cells in healthy people across ages. Broader study findings: The lack of PBMC sorting stopped any conclusive naive versus antigen-experienced comparison.

This clonotype has a single count. Its antigen is currently unknown. A read error may account for a junction end that differs from germline. Germline V gene sequence: CDR1 SGHTA, CDR2 FQGNSA. This CDR3 contains 15 residues. Each of the donors had 9 to 10 milliliters of peripheral blood drawn into EDTA-treated Vacutainer tubes. There were at least 5 micrograms of total RNA extracted from every sample. Alongside a J-beta primer mix, a sample-barcoded 5' primer served in a second PCR lasting roughly 6 to 11 cycles. Using its own MiXCR run on the 5' RACE reads, TCRdb lists one record per CDR3 protein. The sample shows roughly 1,700,000 distinct CDR3 sequences, 28% of them seen only once.

Sequenced: blood. The V gene is TRBV7-2, the J gene TRBJ2-5; D is possibly TRBD1 (5 bases). The end of the DNA aligns better with TRBJ2-7, so the J call may be wrong. This receptor was obtained from a woman aged 30 to 39 in good health. The CDR3: CAGSPRRKGCDEQYF. As DNA, the CDR3 is TGTGCCGGCAGCCCAAGACGGAAGGGGTGCGACGAGCAGTACTTC.